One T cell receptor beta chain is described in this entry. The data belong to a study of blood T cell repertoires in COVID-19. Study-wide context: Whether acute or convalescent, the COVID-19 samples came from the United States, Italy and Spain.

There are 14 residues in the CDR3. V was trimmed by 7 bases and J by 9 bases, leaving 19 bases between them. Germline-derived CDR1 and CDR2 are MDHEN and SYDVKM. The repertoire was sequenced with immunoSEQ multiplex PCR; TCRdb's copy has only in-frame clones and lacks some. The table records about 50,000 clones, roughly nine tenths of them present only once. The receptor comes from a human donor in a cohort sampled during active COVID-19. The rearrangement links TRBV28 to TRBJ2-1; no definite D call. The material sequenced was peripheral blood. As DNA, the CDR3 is TGTGCCAGCACCACGGTCCCCCCCACGGGTGAGCAGTTCTTC. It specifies CASTTVPPTGEQFF.